One and the same sample provided the 8 T cell receptor beta chains below, sequenced in a study of regulatory T cells in long-lasting Graves disease. Time point meaning: newly diagnosed GD, antithyroid drugs for less than 3 months. Scientists built the TCR library using RNA that was extracted from PBMCs. Construction of TCR beta libraries relied on iRepertoire HTBI primers and on Arm-PCR targeting CDR3 regions. MiXCR, run by TCRdb on the multiplex PCR reads, gives a single entry per CDR3 protein. The table includes roughly 560,000 distinct CDR3 sequences, about 15% detected once. These records were also assigned to another study, of T cells in Graves' hyperthyroidism and ophthalmopathy.

Sequences were derived from peripheral blood mononuclear cells (PBMCs), sampled at new diagnosis, from a patient treated with antithyroid drugs. Receptor source: a middle-aged woman with Graves disease.

This clonotype was recorded at least ten times. V usage is TRBV19 and J usage is TRBJ1-1; maybe TRBD1 (5 bases). The CDR3 runs to 15 residues. Germline CDR1 LNHDA, CDR2 SQIVND (reference sequence). Trimming removed 5 bases at V and 1 base at J, with 14 bases between. DNA of the CDR3: TGTGCCAGTAGTGGGGGGATTTCTCAGAACACTGAAGCTTTCTTT. As protein: CASSGGISQNTEAFF.

This clonotype was detected ten times or more. The V gene is TRBV20-1, the J gene TRBJ1-1; tentative D call: TRBD1 (6 bases). Trimming stripped 3 bases from V and 1 base from J, with 12 bases between. Germline CDR1 and CDR2: DFQATT and SNEGSKA (reference sequence). The CDR3 consists of 14 residues. CDR3 coding DNA: TGCAGTGCTAGCCAGGGGTCCTGGAACACTGAAGCTTTCTTT. Residues: CSASQGSWNTEAFF.

This clonotype showed up many times. The rearrangement joins TRBV6-2 or TRBV6-3 to TRBJ1-1; 7 bases align to TRBD1. Germline V CDR1 and CDR2: MNHEY, SVGEGT. The CDR3 loop spans 15 amino acids. V was clipped by 10 bases and J by 0 bases; unmatched bases: 11. Written as DNA, the CDR3 is TGTGCCACCCAACCGGGACAGATCATGAACACTGAAGCTTTCTTT. This encodes CATQPGQIMNTEAFF.

V and J are TRBV4-1 and TRBJ2-1, with 9 bases aligning to TRBD1. CDR3 size: 17 residues. V lost 1 base, J lost 7 bases, and 11 bases stayed unmatched. In germline, CDR1 is MGHRA, CDR2 YSYEKL. The CDR3 sequence: CASSQAGAGTGMNEQFF. CDR3 DNA sequence: TGCGCCAGCAGCCAAGCGGGTGCCGGGACAGGGATGAATGAGCAGTTCTTC.

This clonotype has a handful of counts. The J gene is TRBJ1-6, the V gene TRBV2, with D possibly matching TRBD1 (5 bases). The CDR3 consists of 15 residues. V lost 7 bases and J 3 bases, leaving 13 bases between the germline ends. In germline, CDR1 is SNHLY, CDR2 FYNNEI. CDR3 residues: CASKPQGLYNSPLHF. The CDR3 coding sequence is TGTGCCAGCAAACCCCAGGGTCTCTATAATTCACCCCTCCACTTT.

This clonotype was recorded many times. The genes are TRBV27 and TRBJ2-7; maybe TRBD1 (6 bases). With 8 bases removed from V and 2 bases from J, the gap between germline ends came to 19 bases. The CDR3 sequence is 15 residues long. Germline V gene lookup returns CDR1 MNHEY and CDR2 SMNVEV (reference sequence). The CDR3 region is CASGTPPRGTYEQYF. For the CDR3, the DNA is TGTGCCAGCGGCACCCCCCCGAGGGGGACCTACGAGCAGTACTTC.

In its sample, this clonotype was seen many times. The chain combines TRBV20-1 with TRBJ1-5, with no clear D. Germline CDR1 DFQATT, CDR2 SNEGSKA (reference sequence). V lost 6 bases, J lost 1 base, and 16 bases lay in between. This CDR3 comprises 15 residues. The CDR3 DNA follows: TGCAGTGCCTCCTCTCGGTCCAGAAGCAATCAGCCCCAGCATTTT. It encodes CSASSRSRSNQPQHF.

This clonotype showed up many times. CDR3 bases: TGTGCCAGCAGTTTAACCAATCCATCCCACGAGCAGTACTTC. Translation gives CASSLTNPSHEQYF. The chain has TRBV28 and TRBJ2-7; no firm D call. This CDR3 comprises 14 residues. V was trimmed by 2 bases and J by 5 bases, leaving 13 bases between them. CDR1 MDHEN and CDR2 SYDVKM come from the germline V gene.